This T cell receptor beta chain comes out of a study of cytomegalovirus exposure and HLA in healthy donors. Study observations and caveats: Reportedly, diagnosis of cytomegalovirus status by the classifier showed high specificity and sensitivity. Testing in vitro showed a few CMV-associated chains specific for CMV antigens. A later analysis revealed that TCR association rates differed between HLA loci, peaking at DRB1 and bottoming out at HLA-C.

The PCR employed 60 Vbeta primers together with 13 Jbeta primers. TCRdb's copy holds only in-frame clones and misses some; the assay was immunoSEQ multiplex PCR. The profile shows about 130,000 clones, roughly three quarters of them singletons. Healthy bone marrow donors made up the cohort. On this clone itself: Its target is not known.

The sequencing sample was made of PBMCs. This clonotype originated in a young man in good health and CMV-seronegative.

The CDR3 bases are TGTGCCTGGAGTGGGAGCAGGGTCGACGAGCAGTACTTC. This encodes CAWSGSRVDEQYF. J is TRBJ2-7 and V is TRBV30, with D perhaps TRBD1 (5 bases). The length of the CDR3 is 13 residues. Germline lookup yields CDR1 GTSNPN and CDR2 SVGIG (reference sequence). Trimming removed 1 base from V and 5 bases from J, with 12 bases in between.